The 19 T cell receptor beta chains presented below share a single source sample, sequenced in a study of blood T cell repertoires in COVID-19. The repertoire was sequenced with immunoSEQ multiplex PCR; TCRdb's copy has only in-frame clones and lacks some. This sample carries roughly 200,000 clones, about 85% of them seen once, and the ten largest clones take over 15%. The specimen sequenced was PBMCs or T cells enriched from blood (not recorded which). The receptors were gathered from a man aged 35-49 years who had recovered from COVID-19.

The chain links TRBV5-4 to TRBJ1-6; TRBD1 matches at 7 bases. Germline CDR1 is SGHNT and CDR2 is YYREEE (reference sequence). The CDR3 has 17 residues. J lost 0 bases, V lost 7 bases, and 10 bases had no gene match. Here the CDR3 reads CASGNRGAHSYNSPLHF. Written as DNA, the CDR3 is TGTGCCAGCGGAAACAGGGGCGCGCACTCCTATAATTCACCCCTCCACTTT. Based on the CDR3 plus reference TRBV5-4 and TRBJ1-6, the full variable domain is ETGVTQSPTHLIKTRGQQVTLRCSSQSGHNTVSWYQQALGQGPQFIFQYYREEENGRGNFPPRFSGLQFPNYSSELNVNALELDDSALYLCASGNRGAHSYNSPLHFGNGTRLTVT.

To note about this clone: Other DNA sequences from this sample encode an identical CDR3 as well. The CDR3 bases are TGTGCCACCAGCCGGGACAGACCCTACGAGCAGTACTTC. Its protein is CATSRDRPYEQYF. The chain has TRBV15 and TRBJ2-7; 7 nucleotides align to TRBD1. Trimming cost V 5 bases and J 2 bases; bases outside gene matches: 3. Germline lookup yields CDR1 LNHNV and CDR2 YYDKDF (reference sequence). The CDR3 is 13 amino acids.

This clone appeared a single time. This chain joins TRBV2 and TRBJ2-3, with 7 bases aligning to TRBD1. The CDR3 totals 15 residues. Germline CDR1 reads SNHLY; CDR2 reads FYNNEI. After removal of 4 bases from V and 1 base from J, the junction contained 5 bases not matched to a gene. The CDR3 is CASSVDRSGTDTQYF. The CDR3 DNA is TGTGCCAGCAGTGTGGACAGGAGTGGCACAGATACGCAGTATTTT.

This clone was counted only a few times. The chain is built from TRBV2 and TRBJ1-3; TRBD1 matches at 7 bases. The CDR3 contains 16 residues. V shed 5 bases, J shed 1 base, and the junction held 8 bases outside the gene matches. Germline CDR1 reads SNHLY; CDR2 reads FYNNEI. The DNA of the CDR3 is TGTGCCAGCAGTCCAGACAGGGTTGGATCTGGAAACACCATATATTTT. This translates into CASSPDRVGSGNTIYF. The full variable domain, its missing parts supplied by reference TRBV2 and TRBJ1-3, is EPEVTQTPSHQVTQMGQEVILRCVPISNHLYFYWYRQILGQKVEFLVSFYNNEISEKSEIFDDQFSVERPDGSNFTLKIRSTKLEDSAMYFCASSPDRVGSGNTIYFGEGSWLTVV.

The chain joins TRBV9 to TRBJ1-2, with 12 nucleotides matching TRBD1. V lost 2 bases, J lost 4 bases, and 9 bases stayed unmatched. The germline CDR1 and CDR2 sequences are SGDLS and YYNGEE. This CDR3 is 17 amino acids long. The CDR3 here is CASSVSGTGGVGYGYTF. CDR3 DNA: TGTGCCAGCAGCGTCTCCGGGACAGGGGGCGTCGGCTATGGCTACACCTTC.

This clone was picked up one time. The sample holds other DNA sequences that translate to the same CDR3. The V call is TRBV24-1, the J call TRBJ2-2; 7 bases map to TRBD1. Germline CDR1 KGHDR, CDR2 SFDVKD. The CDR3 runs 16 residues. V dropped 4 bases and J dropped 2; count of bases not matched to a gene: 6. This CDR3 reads CATSDLRQGNTGELFF. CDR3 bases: TGTGCCACCAGTGACCTTCGACAGGGAAACACCGGGGAGCTGTTTTTT.

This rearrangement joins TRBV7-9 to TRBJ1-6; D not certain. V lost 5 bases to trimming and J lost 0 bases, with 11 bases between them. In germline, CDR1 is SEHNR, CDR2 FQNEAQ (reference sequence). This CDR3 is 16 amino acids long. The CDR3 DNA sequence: TGTGCCAGCAGCGCCTCCGGGAGCTCCTATAATTCACCCCTCCACTTT. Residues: CASSASGSSYNSPLHF.

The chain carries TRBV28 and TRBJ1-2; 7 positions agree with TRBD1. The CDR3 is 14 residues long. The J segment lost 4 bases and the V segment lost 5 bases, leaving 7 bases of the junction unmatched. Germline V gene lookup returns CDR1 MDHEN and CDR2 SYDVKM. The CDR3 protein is CASSLTGALYGYTF. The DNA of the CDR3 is TGTGCCAGCAGTCTAACAGGGGCGCTCTATGGCTACACCTTC.

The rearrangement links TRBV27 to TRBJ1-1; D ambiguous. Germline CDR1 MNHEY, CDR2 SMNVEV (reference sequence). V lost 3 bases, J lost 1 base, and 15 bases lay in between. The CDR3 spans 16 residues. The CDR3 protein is CASSFLVSRGNTEAFF. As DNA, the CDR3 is TGTGCCAGCAGTTTTCTGGTCTCCCGGGGGAACACTGAAGCTTTCTTT.

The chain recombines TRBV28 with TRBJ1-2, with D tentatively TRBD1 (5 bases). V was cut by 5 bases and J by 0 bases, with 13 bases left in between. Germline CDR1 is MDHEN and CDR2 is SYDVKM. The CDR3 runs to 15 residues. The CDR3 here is CASSRRGPPNYGYTF. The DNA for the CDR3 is TGTGCCAGCAGTCGGCGGGGCCCCCCTAACTATGGCTACACCTTC.

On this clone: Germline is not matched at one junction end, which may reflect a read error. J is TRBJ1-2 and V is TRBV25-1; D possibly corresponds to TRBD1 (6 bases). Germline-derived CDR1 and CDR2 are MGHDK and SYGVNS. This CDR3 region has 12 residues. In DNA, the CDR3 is TGTGCCAGCAGTGAATCCTCGGACAGACCAAGATTC. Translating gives CASSESSDRPRF.

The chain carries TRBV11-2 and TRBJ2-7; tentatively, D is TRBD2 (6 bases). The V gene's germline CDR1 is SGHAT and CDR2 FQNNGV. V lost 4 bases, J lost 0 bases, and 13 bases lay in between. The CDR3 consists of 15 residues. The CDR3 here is CASSSSFSGSYEQYF. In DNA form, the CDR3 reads TGTGCCAGCAGCTCTTCCTTTAGCGGCTCCTACGAGCAGTACTTC.

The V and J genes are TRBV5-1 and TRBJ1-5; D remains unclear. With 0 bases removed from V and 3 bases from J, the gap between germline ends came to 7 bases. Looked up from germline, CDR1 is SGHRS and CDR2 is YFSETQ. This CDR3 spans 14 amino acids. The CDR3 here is CASSLGGPNQPQHF. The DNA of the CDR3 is TGCGCCAGCAGCTTGGGCGGCCCCAATCAGCCCCAGCATTTT.

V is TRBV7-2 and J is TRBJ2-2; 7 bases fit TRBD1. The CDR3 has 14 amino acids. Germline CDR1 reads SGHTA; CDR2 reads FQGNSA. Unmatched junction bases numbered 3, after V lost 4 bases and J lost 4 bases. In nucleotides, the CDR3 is TGTGCCAGCAGCTCTGGACAGGCCACCGGGGAGCTGTTTTTT. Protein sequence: CASSSGQATGELFF.

The DNA for the CDR3 is TGCGCCAGCAGCCGCGTGGACAGGGTCCAAGAGACCCAGTACTTC. Translation: CASSRVDRVQETQYF. The rearrangement joins TRBV4-3 to TRBJ2-5; 8 bases agree with TRBD1. Germline V CDR1 and CDR2: LGHNA, YSLEER. The CDR3 spans 15 residues. Trimming cost V 4 bases and J 1 base; bases outside gene matches: 5.

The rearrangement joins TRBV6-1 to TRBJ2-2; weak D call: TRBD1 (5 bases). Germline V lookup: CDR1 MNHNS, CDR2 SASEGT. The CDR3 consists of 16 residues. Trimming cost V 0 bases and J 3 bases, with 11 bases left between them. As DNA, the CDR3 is TGTGCCAGCAGTGAAGCGCCAGGGTTGTACACCGGGGAGCTGTTTTTT. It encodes CASSEAPGLYTGELFF.

The CDR3 spells CASSQAGTGTTEAFF. Written as DNA, the CDR3 is TGTGCCAGCAGCCAGGCCGGGACAGGAACCACTGAAGCTTTCTTT. The chain employs TRBV4-2 and TRBJ1-1; TRBD1 agrees at 8 bases. This CDR3 is built from 15 residues. J was trimmed by 4 bases and V by 3 bases; bases with no gene match: 7. CDR1 LGHNA and CDR2 YNFKEQ come from the germline V gene.

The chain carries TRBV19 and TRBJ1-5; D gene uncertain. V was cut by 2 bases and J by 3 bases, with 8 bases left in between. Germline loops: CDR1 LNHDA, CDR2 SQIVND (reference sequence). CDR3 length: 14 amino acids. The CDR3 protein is CASSILISNQPQHF. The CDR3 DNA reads TGTGCCAGTAGTATATTAATCTCCAATCAGCCCCAGCATTTT.

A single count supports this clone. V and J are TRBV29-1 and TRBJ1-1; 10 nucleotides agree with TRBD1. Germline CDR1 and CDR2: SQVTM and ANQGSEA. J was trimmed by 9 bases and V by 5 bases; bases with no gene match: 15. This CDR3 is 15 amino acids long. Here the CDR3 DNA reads TGCAGCGTTCCCGCCCTGACAGGGGGCCATGCGAAAGCTTTCTTT. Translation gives CSVPALTGGHAKAFF.